The entry below gives a single T cell receptor beta chain sequence along with its context. Its matching antigen is unknown. CDR1 is MNHEY and CDR2 is SVGAGI in the germline V gene. The CDR3 sequence is 15 residues long. The V and J ends lost 8 bases and 2 bases, in that order; junction bases with no gene match: 5. Sequencing used immunoSEQ multiplex PCR; TCRdb keeps in-frame clones, though not all of them. Among 300,000 to 400,000 clones listed, more than 60% were seen once. There were only Caucasian adults among the donors, and all lived in Nashville, Tennessee. These data are taken from a study of shared clonotypes between healthy human individuals. Study results and limitations: Roughly 5% was the fraction of naive CD4 clonotypes found shared across four donors. Naive subsets typically showed greater estimated richness than memory subsets.

Sequencing was done on a sample of memory CD4+ T cells sorted from blood. Described subset: CD45RA-negative fraction. This chain links TRBV6-5 with TRBJ2-6; TRBD2 aligns across 8 bases. This receptor was identified in a man younger than 45 in good health. The CDR3 reads CASLSGGAGANVLTF. In DNA, the CDR3 is TGTGCCAGCTTGTCCGGGGGGGCTGGGGCCAACGTCCTGACTTTC.